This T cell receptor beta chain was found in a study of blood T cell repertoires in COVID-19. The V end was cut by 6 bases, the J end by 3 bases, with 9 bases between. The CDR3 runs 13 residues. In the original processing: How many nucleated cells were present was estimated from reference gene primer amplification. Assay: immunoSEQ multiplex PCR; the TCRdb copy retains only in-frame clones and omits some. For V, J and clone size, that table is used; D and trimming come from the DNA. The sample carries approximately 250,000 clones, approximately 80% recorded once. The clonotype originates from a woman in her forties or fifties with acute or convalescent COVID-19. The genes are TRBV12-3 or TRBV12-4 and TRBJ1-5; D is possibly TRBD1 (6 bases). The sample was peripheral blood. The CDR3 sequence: CASSRGANQPQHF. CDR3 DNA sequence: TGTGCCAGCAGCCGGGGGGCCAATCAGCCCCAGCATTTT.